The clone carrying this T cell receptor (beta chain) was seen only a few times. Its specificity is not known. This entry comes from a study of CD8 T cells in ankylosing spondylitis. Trimming took off 4 bases at V and 1 base at J, with 11 bases between the two ends. The germline V gene encodes CDR1 MGHRA and CDR2 YSYEKL. CDR3 length: 14 residues. The TCR beta libraries were generated through quantitative 5'-RACE incorporating molecular barcodes. TCRdb re-analysed the 5' RACE reads in MiXCR, keeping a single row per CDR3 protein. The repertoire includes approximately 200,000 distinct CDR3 sequences, over 10% of them detected once, and 16% sits in the top ten. The study's findings and limits: Clones linked with disease were CD8+ and fairly uncommon in the peripheral blood. Disease-linked clones reportedly showed significant enrichment in matched ankylosing spondylitis synovial fluid.

The sequence came from a male donor with ankylosing spondylitis or in good health (not recorded which). The chain employs TRBV4-1 and TRBJ2-7; tentative D call: TRBD1 (5 bases). The sequenced sample consisted of blood, either unsorted or a sorted T cell fraction (not recorded which). The CDR3 loop reads CASSPPTDSYEQYF. The CDR3 DNA reads as TGCGCCAGCAGCCCCCCGACAGATTCCTACGAGCAGTACTTC.